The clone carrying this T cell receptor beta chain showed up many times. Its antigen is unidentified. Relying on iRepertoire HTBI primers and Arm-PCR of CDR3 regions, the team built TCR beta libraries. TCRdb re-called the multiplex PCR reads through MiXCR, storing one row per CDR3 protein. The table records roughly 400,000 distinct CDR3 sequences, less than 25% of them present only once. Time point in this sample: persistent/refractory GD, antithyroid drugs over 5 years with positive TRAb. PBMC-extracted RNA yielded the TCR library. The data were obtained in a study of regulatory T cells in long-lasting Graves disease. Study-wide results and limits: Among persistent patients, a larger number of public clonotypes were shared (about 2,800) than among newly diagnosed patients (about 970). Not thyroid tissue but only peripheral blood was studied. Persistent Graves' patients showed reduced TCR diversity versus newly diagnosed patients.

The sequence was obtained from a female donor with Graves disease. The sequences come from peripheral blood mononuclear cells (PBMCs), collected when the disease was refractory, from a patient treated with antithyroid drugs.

CDR3 nucleotide sequence: TGTGCCAGCAGTTTATCTCGGGACAGGCCTTCCTACGAGCAGTACTTC. It codes for CASSLSRDRPSYEQYF. The J gene is TRBJ2-7, the V gene TRBV28; TRBD1 matches at 8 bases. Germline values: CDR1 MDHEN, CDR2 SYDVKM. This CDR3 comprises 16 residues. V lost 1 base, J lost 1 base, and 6 bases stayed unmatched.